The source of this T cell receptor (beta chain) is a study of CD8 T cells in Susac syndrome. CDR1 is LGHDT, CDR2 YNNKEL, per germline (reference sequence). V was clipped by 4 bases and J by 4 bases, with 10 bases between them. CDR3 length: 13 amino acids. Random hexamers were used to reverse transcribe roughly 0.5 to 1 ug of RNA. Multiplex immunoSEQ PCR targeted 54 Vbeta and 13 Jbeta TCR beta segments. Each CDR3 protein is one row after TCRdb ran MiXCR on the immunoSEQ multiplex PCR reads. This sample has about 150,000 distinct CDR3 sequences, with 94% found just once. The authors sequenced TCR beta from blood CD8+ and CD4+ T cells. CD8+ and CD4+ T cells were negatively isolated; TEMRA cells were FACS-enriched. Study conclusions and caveats: The study admitted that it had a relatively small number of individuals in its TCR sequencing and HLA analysis.

About this clonotype: Its target is not known.

The TCR sequence derives from a human donor with multiple sclerosis. The chain carries TRBV3-1 and TRBJ1-2, with D hard to call. Sequenced input: CD8+ T cells from PBMCs. This CDR3 is CASSRHEIYGYTF. In DNA form, the CDR3 reads TGTGCCAGCAGCCGGCATGAAATCTATGGCTACACCTTC.